A single sample gave rise to the 19 T cell receptor beta chains below, sequenced in a study of CXCR3-negative and CXCR3-positive naive CD8 T cells (dated by TCRdb to the late 2010s). General conclusions and limits of the study: TRB CDR3s from CXCR3-positive naive cells showed higher hydrophobicity (lower Kidera factor 4), lower energy, and higher strength and volume indices than CXCR3-negative naive cells.

The antigens for these receptors are not known. This sample was sequenced with a NextSeq 550. The Human TCR Profiling Kit (MiLaboratory) was used to prepare UMI-labeled 5' RACE TRB cDNA libraries. TCRdb reanalyzed the reads, keeping one entry per CDR3 protein sequence and omitting DNA. In this sample's table one finds 49,000 or so distinct CDR3 sequences. The top ten constitute approximately 0.56% of the sample. What was sequenced was naive CXCR3+ CD8+ T cells from blood. In the paper's terms, the cell subset or site label means: CD45RO-CCR7+CD27+CD95- naive CD8+ T cells expressing CXCR3 (TNR3+). The receptors here all came from a human donor in good health. Some clones in this sample may be carry-over from other donors' samples.

V gene TRBV29-1 combines with J gene TRBJ2-2; TCRdb outputs TRBD2, but without DNA this stays unchecked. CDR1 is SQVTM, CDR2 ANQGSEA, per germline. CDR3 length: 16 residues. The CDR3 sequence is CSVEEASGGYTGELSF.

The J gene is TRBJ2-5, the V gene TRBV20-1; there is no DNA to check the TCRdb D call of TRBD1. The CDR3 is 14 residues long. Germline lookup yields CDR1 DFQATT and CDR2 SNEGSKA (reference sequence). The CDR3 is CSAAGQGVMETQYF.

J is TRBJ1-2 and V is TRBV7-9; absent DNA, TCRdb's TRBD1 call cannot be checked. The CDR3 has 15 residues. Per germline, CDR1 SEHNR and CDR2 FQNEAQ (reference sequence). CDR3 protein: CASSLALQGGYGYTF.

V and J are TRBV7-9 and TRBJ2-3; TCRdb returns TRBD1, unconfirmable since there is no DNA. Germline V CDR1 and CDR2: SEHNR, FQNEAQ (reference sequence). This CDR3 is 16 amino acids long. This CDR3 reads CASSPPRTGSTDTQYF. The complete variable domain, with remaining parts taken from reference TRBV7-9 and TRBJ2-3, reads DTGVSQNPRHKITKRGQNVTFRCDPISEHNRLYWYRQTLGQGPEFLTYFQNEAQLEKSRLLSDRFSAERPKGSFSTLEIQRTEQGDSAMYLCASSPPRTGSTDTQYFGPGTRLTVL.

The chain uses TRBV2 and TRBJ2-1. The germline V gene has CDR1 SNHLY and CDR2 FYNNEI. This CDR3 is 11 amino acids long. The CDR3 sequence: CASRGGYEQFF.

This chain connects TRBV11-2 to TRBJ2-1; TCRdb selects TRBD2, and the lack of DNA leaves this call unchecked. Germline V gene sequence: CDR1 SGHAT, CDR2 FQNNGV. CDR3 length: 16 amino acids. The CDR3 loop reads CASNRGWDSVGNEQFF.

The chain recombines TRBV18 with TRBJ2-1; TCRdb's D gene call, TRBD2, goes unchecked for lack of DNA. This CDR3 contains 18 residues. Germline V gene sequence: CDR1 KGHSH, CDR2 LQKENI. CDR3 sequence reads: CASSPPRLADGGYDEQFF.

The gene calls are TRBV6-5 and TRBJ2-6; TCRdb outputs TRBD1, but without DNA this stays unchecked. Per the germline V gene, CDR1 is MNHEY and CDR2 is SVGAGI. The CDR3 sequence is 18 residues long. The chain's CDR3 is CASTSSGYDSSGANVLTF.

This chain connects TRBV12-3 or TRBV12-4 to TRBJ2-5; TCRdb calls TRBD1, which cannot be checked without DNA. The CDR3 loop spans 14 amino acids. The CDR3 here is CASSLVGVVETQYF.

This chain joins TRBV5-1 and TRBJ2-2; the D call of TRBD2 rests on TCRdb alone, since no DNA is present to check it. The germline V gene encodes CDR1 SGHRS and CDR2 YFSETQ. This CDR3 region has 13 residues. The CDR3 protein is CASSSRLDMELFF.

This chain connects TRBV5-1 to TRBJ1-2; the TRBD1 assignment by TCRdb is unverifiable without DNA. CDR3 length equals 16 residues. Per germline, CDR1 SGHRS and CDR2 YFSETQ. The CDR3 loop is CASKWDLGTNWYGYTF.

The J gene is TRBJ2-2, the V gene TRBV6-4; without DNA, the TCRdb call of TRBD2 cannot be checked. CDR3 length: 14 residues. The germline gives CDR1 MRHNA, CDR2 SNTAGT. The CDR3: CASSDSTSPGELFF.

This chain joins TRBV7-3 and TRBJ2-3; TCRdb reports TRBD2, a call that lacks DNA to check it against. The CDR3 extends over 15 amino acids. Germline loops: CDR1 SGHTA, CDR2 FQGTGA. This CDR3 is CASSPQAGSTDTQYF.

This sequence joins TRBV20-1 and TRBJ2-3; TCRdb names TRBD2, which stays unverified in the absence of DNA. Germline assignment: CDR1 DFQATT and CDR2 SNEGSKA (reference sequence). The CDR3 contains 15 residues. The CDR3 protein is CSAPPSGGAQDTQYF.

The chain recombines TRBV4-3 with TRBJ1-5. Germline V gives CDR1 LGHNA, CDR2 YSLEER. The CDR3 has 15 amino acids. The chain's CDR3 is CASSQGVGSNQPQHF.

CDR3 amino acids: CASSLSGGAGEQYF. This chain connects TRBV7-6 to TRBJ2-7; TCRdb reports TRBD1, a call that lacks DNA to check it against. In germline, CDR1 is SGHVS, CDR2 FNYEAQ. This CDR3 is 14 amino acids long.

CDR3 loop: CASSRTGNRQETQYF. The chain links TRBV25-1 to TRBJ2-5. This CDR3 contains 15 residues. CDR1 is MGHDK, CDR2 SYGVNS, per germline.

This chain joins TRBV5-5 and TRBJ1-5; TCRdb's assignment of TRBD1 cannot be checked, as there is no DNA. The CDR3 runs 14 residues. Germline V gene data show CDR1 as SGHKS and CDR2 as YYEKEE (reference sequence). CDR3 sequence: CASRHGQGGQPQHF. Combining the CDR3 with reference TRBV5-5 and TRBJ1-5 gives the whole variable domain DAGVTQSPTHLIKTRGQQVTLRCSPISGHKSVSWYQQVLGQGPQFIFQYYEKEERGRGNFPDRFSARQFPNYSSELNVNALLLGDSALYLCASRHGQGGQPQHFGDGTRLSIL.

The chain carries TRBV29-1 and TRBJ1-2; as DNA is missing, the TRBD1 call by TCRdb cannot be tested. Germline V gene sequence: CDR1 SQVTM, CDR2 ANQGSEA. The CDR3 is 12 amino acids. CDR3 sequence reads: CSADRGYYGYTF.